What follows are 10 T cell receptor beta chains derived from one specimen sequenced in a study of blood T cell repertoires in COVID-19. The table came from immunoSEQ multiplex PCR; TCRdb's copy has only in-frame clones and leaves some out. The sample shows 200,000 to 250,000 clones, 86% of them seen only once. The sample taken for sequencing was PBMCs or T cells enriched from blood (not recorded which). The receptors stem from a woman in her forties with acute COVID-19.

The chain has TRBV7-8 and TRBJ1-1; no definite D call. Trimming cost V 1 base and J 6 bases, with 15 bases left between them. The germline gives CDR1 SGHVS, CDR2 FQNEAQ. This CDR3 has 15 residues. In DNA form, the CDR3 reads TGTGCCAGCAGCTTAGTAATCTCGCTGGGAGCTGAAGCTTTCTTT. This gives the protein CASSLVISLGAEAFF.

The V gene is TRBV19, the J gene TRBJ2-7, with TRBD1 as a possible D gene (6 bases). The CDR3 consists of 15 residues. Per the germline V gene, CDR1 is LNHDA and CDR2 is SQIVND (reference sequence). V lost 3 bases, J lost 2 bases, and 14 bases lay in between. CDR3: CASSIQGNLPYEQYF. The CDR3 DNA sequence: TGTGCCAGTAGTATTCAGGGGAACTTACCCTACGAGCAGTACTTC. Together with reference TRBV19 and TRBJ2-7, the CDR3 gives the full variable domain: DGGITQSPKYLFRKEGQNVTLSCEQNLNHDAMYWYRQDPGQGLRLIYYSQIVNDFQKGDIAEGYSVSREKKESFPLTVTSAQKNPTAFYLCASSIQGNLPYEQYFGPGTRLTVT.

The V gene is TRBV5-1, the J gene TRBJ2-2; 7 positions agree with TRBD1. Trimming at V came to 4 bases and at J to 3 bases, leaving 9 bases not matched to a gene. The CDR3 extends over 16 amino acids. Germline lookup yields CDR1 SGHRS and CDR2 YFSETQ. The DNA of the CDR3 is TGCGCCAGCAGCCGAACGACAGGGCCCGACACCGGGGAGCTGTTTTTT. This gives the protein CASSRTTGPDTGELFF.

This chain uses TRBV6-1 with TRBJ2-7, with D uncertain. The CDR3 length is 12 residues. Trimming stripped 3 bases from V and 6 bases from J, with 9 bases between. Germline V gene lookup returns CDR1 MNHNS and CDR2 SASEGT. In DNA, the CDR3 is TGTGCCAGCAGTGAGGGTACAGCCGAGCAGTACGTC. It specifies CASSEGTAEQYV.

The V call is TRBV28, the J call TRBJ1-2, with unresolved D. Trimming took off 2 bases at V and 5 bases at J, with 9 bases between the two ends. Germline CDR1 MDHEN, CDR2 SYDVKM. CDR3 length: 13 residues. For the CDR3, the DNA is TGTGCCAGCAGTTTAACGGGTCCTTATGGCTACACCTTC. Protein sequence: CASSLTGPYGYTF.

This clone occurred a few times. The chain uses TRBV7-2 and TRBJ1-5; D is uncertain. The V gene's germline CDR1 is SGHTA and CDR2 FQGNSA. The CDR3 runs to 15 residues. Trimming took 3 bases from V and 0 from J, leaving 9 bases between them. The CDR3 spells CASSFRGNSNQPQHF. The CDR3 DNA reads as TGTGCCAGCAGCTTTCGGGGAAATAGCAATCAGCCCCAGCATTTT.

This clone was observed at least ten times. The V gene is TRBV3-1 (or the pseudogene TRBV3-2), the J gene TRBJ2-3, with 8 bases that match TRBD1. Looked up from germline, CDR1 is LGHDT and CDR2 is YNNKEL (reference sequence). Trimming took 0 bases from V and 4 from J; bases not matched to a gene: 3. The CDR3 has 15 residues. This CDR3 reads CASSQERGQADTQYF. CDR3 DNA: TGTGCCAGCAGCCAAGAGCGGGGACAGGCAGATACGCAGTATTTT.

The CDR3 is CASARYTGTGLLGAEAFF. CDR3 nucleotide sequence: TGTGCCAGCGCCAGGTATACCGGGACAGGGTTATTAGGGGCTGAAGCTTTCTTT. V and J are TRBV19 and TRBJ1-1; 9 bases are shared with TRBD1. The CDR3 length is 18 residues. After removal of 9 bases from V and 6 bases from J, the junction contained 23 bases not matched to a gene. CDR1 and CDR2 from the germline V gene are LNHDA and SQIVND (reference sequence).

CDR3 bases: TGCGCCAGCAGCCTCGAGGGACTTGACTATGGCTACACCTTC. It yields the protein CASSLEGLDYGYTF. The chain couples TRBV5-1 to TRBJ1-2; perhaps TRBD1 as D (5 bases). In germline, CDR1 is SGHRS, CDR2 YFSETQ. This CDR3 region has 14 residues. Trimming shortened V by 4 bases and J by 3 bases, and 13 bases separated the two germline ends.

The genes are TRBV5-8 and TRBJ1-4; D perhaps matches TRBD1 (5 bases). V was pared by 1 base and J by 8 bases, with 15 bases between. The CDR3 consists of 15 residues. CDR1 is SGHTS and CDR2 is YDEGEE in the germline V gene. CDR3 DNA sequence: TGTGCCAGCAGCTTGCTCGGCAGGGTTGGCGAAAAACTGTTTTTT. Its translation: CASSLLGRVGEKLFF.